This T cell receptor (beta chain) was obtained from a study of T cells in Graves' hyperthyroidism and ophthalmopathy. From RNA transcripts, TCR beta CDR3 regions were amplified. HTBI primers were employed in a first-round RT-PCR of the TCR CDR3. TCRdb ran MiXCR on the multiplex PCR reads and lists one entry per CDR3 protein. Altogether roughly 740,000 distinct CDR3 sequences are present, roughly 15% being singletons, with the ten largest covering under 9.5%. The CDR3 is 16 residues long. Germline V CDR1 and CDR2: PRHDT, FYEKMQ (reference sequence). The J segment lost 4 bases and the V segment lost 4 bases, leaving 12 bases of the junction unmatched.

This rearrangement joins TRBV13 to TRBJ2-7; 8 nucleotides match TRBD1. Sequencing used blood. The source of this sequence is a man aged 18 to 29 with Graves' hyperthyroidism. The CDR3, as DNA: TGTGCCAGCAGCTCGACGGACAGGGATGTCTTGTACGAGCAGTACTTC. Residues: CASSSTDRDVLYEQYF.